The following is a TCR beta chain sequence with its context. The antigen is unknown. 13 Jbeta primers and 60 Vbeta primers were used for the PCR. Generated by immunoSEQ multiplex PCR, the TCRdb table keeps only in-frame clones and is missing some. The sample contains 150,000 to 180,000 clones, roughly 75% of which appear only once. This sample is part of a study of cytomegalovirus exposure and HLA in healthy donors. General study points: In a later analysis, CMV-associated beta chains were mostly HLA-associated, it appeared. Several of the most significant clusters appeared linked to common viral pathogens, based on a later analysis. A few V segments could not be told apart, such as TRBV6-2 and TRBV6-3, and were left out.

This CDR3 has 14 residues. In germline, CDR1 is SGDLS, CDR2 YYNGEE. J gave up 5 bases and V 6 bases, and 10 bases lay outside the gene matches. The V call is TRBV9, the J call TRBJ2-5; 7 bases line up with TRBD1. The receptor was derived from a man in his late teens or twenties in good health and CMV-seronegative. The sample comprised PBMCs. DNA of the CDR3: TGTGCCAGCAACTTAGAAGGGGGCTACGAGACCCAGTACTTC. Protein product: CASNLEGGYETQYF.